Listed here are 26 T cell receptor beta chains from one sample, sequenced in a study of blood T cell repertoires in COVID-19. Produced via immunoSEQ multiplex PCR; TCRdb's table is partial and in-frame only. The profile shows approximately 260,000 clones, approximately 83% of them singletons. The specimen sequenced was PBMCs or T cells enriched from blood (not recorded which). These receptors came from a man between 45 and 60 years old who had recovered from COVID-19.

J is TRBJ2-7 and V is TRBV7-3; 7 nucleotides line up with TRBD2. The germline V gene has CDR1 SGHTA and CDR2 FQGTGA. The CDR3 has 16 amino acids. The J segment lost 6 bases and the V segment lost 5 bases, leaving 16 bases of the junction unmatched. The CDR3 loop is CASSPRAGRARSEQYF. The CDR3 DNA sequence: TGTGCCAGCAGCCCCCGTGCTGGGAGGGCAAGGAGCGAGCAGTACTTC.

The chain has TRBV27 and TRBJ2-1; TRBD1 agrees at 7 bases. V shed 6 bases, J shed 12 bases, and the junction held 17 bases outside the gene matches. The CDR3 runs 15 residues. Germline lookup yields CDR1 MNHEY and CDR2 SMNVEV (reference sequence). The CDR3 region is CASRLGTDNTMRQFF. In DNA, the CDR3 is TGTGCCAGCAGGCTGGGGACAGATAATACAATGAGGCAGTTCTTC.

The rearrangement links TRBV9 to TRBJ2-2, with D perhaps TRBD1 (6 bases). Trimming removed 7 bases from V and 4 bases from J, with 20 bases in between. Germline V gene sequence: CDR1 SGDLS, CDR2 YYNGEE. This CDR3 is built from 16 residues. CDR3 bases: TGTGCCAGCGGGGAAAACAGGGAGTGGGGCACCGGGGAGCTGTTTTTT. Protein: CASGENREWGTGELFF.

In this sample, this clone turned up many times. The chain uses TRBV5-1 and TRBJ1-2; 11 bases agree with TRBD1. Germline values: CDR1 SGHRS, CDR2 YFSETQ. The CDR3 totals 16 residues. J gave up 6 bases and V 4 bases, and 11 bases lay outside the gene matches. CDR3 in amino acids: CASSPTLGQGANGYTF. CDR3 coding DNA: TGCGCCAGCAGCCCTACTCTCGGACAGGGGGCGAATGGCTACACCTTC.

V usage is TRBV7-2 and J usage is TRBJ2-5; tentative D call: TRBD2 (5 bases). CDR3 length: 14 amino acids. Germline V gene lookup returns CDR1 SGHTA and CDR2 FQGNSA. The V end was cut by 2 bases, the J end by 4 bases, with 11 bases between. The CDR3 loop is CASSLSRSGETQYF. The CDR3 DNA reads TGTGCCAGCAGCTTAAGTCGCAGCGGAGAGACCCAGTACTTC.

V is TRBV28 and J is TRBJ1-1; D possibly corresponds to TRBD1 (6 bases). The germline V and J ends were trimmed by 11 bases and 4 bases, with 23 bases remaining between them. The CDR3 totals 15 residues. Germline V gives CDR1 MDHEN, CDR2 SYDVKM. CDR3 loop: CALARVQGGGTEAFF. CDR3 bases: TGTGCCTTAGCGAGGGTACAGGGCGGCGGCACTGAAGCTTTCTTT.

CDR3: CASRRTRGPGELFF. In DNA form, the CDR3 reads TGTGCCAGCAGACGGACTCGCGGACCCGGGGAGCTGTTTTTT. The chain is built from TRBV5-8 and TRBJ2-2; TRBD2 is a possible D gene (5 bases). V was trimmed by 5 bases and J by 6 bases, leaving 14 bases between them. CDR3 size: 14 residues. Germline V CDR1 and CDR2: SGHTS, YDEGEE.

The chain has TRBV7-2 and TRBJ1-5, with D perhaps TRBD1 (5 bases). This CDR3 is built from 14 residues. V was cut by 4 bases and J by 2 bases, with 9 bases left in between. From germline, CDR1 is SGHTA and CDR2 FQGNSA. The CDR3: CASSSGPGNQPQHF. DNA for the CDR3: TGTGCCAGCAGCTCAGGGCCCGGCAATCAGCCCCAGCATTTT.

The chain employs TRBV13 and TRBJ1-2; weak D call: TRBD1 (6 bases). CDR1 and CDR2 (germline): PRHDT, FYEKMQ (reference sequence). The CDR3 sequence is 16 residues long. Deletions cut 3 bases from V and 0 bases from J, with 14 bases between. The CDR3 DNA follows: TGTGCCAGCAGCTTGCCCAACAGGGATACTAACTATGGCTACACCTTC. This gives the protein CASSLPNRDTNYGYTF.

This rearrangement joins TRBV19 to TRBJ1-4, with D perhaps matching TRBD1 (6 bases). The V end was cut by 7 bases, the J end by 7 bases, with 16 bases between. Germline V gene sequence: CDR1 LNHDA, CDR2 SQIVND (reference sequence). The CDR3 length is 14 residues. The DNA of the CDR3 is TGTGCCAGTACTCTACCAGGGGCGACTGAAAAACTGTTTTTT. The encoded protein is CASTLPGATEKLFF.

The CDR3 protein is CASSIRDRVNQPQHF. The CDR3, as DNA: TGCGCCAGCAGCATCCGGGACAGGGTAAATCAGCCCCAGCATTTT. V gene TRBV4-1 combines with J gene TRBJ1-5, with 9 bases that match TRBD1. CDR1 is MGHRA and CDR2 is YSYEKL in the germline V gene. Trimming removed 5 bases from V and 4 bases from J; junction bases left unmatched: 6. The CDR3 extends over 15 amino acids.

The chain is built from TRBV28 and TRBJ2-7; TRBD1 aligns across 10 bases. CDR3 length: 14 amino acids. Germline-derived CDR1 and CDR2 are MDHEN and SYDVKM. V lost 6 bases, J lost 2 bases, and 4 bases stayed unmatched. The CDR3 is CASRAGTGAYEQYF. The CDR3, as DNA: TGTGCCAGCAGGGCAGGGACAGGGGCCTACGAGCAGTACTTC.

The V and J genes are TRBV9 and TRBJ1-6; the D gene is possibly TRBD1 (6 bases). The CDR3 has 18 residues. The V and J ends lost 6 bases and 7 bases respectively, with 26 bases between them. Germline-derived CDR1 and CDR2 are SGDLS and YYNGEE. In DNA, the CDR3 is TGTGCCAGCACCCTGGGGGCAGGGGCAAAGCCCTTAAATTCACCCCTCCACTTT. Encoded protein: CASTLGAGAKPLNSPLHF. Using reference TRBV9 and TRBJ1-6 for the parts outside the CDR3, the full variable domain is DSGVTQTPKHLITATGQRVTLRCSPRSGDLSVYWYQQSLDQGLQFLIQYYNGEERAKGNILERFSAQQFPDLHSELNLSSLELGDSALYFCASTLGAGAKPLNSPLHFGNGTRLTVT.

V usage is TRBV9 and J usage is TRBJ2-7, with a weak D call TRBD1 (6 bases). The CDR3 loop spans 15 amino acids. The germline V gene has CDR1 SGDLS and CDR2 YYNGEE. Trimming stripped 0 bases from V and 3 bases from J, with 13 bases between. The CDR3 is CASSVEAGANYEQYF. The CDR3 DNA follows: TGTGCCAGCAGCGTAGAGGCAGGGGCGAACTACGAGCAGTACTTC.

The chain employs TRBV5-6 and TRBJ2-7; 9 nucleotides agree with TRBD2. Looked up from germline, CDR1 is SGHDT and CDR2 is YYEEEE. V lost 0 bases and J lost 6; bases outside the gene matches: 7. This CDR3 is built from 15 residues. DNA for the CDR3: TGTGCCAGCAGCTTGGGTCAGCGGGGGGCGATCGAGCAGTACTTC. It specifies CASSLGQRGAIEQYF. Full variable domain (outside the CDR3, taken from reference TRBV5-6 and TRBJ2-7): DAGVTQSPTHLIKTRGQQVTLRCSPKSGHDTVSWYQQALGQGPQFIFQYYEEEERQRGNFPDRFSGHQFPNYSSELNVNALLLGDSALYLCASSLGQRGAIEQYFGPGTRLTVT.

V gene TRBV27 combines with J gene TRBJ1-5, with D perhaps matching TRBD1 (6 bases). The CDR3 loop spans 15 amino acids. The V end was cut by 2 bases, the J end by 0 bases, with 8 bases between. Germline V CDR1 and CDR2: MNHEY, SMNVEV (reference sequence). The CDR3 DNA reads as TGTGCCAGCAGTTTAGAGGGGGATAGCAATCAGCCCCAGCATTTT. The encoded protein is CASSLEGDSNQPQHF.

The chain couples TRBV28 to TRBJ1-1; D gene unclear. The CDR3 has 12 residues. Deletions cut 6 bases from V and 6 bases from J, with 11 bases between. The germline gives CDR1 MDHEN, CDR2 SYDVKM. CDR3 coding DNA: TGTGCCAGCAGCCCCATAGAGTCTGAAGCTTTCTTT. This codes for CASSPIESEAFF.

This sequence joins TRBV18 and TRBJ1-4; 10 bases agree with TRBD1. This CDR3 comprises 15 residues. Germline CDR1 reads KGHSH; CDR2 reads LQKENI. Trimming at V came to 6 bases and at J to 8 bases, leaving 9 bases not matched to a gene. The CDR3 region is CASSPTGGAREKLFF. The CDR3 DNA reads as TGTGCCAGCTCGCCGACAGGGGGCGCAAGGGAAAAACTGTTTTTT.

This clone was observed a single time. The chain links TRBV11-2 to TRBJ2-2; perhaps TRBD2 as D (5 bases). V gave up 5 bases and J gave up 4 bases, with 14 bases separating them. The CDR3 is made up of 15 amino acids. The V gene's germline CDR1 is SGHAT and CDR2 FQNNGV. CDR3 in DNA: TGTGCCAGCAGCCCCGGCACGGCGGGCACCGGGGAGCTGTTTTTT. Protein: CASSPGTAGTGELFF.

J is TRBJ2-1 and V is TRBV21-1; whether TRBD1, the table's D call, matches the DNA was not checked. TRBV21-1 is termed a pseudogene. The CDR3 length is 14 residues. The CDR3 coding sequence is TGTGCCAGCTCACGACAGGGCGGATTCAATGAGCAGTTCTTC. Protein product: CASSRQGGFNEQFF.

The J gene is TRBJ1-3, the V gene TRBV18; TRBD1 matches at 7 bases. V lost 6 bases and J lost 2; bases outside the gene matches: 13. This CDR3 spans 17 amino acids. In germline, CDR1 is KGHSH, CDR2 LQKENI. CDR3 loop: CASSSTPPTGTGNTIYF. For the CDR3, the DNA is TGTGCCAGCTCGTCCACCCCACCGACAGGGACTGGAAACACCATATATTTT.

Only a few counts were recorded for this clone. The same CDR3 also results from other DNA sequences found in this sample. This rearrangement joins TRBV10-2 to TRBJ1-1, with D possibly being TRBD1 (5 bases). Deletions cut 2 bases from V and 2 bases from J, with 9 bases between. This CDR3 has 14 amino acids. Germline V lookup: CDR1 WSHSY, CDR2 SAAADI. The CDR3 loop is CASSETGQNTEAFF. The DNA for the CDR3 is TGCGCCAGCAGTGAGACAGGCCAAAACACTGAAGCTTTCTTT.

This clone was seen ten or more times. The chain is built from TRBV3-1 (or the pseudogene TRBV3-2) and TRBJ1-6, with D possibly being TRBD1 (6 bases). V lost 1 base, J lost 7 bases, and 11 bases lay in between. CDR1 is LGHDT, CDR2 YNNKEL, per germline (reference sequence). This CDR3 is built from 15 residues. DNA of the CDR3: TGTGCCAGCAGCCAAGTAACAGGGTCCAATTCACCCCTCCACTTT. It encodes CASSQVTGSNSPLHF.

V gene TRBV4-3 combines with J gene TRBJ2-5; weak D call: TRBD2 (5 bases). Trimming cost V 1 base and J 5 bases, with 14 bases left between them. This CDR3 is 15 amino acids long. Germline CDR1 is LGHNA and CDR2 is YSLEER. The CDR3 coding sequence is TGCGCCAGCAGCCAAGGTCGTCGGGGTGGGGAGACCCAGTACTTC. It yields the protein CASSQGRRGGETQYF.

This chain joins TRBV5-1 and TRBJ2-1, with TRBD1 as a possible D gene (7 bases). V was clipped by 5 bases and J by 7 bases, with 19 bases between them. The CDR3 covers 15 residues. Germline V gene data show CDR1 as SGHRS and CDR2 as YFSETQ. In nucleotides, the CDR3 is TGCGCCAGCAGAACCGGAGGGGGCGCTTATAATGAGCAGTTCTTC. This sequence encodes CASRTGGGAYNEQFF.

The CDR3 protein is CATRGASVRWGTDTQYF. In DNA form, the CDR3 reads TGTGCCACTCGGGGGGCTAGCGTCCGATGGGGCACAGATACGCAGTATTTT. This chain connects TRBV10-3 to TRBJ2-3, with a tentative D call TRBD2 (7 bases). CDR1 is ENHRY, CDR2 SYGVKD, per germline. V was clipped by 10 bases and J by 1 base, with 24 bases between them. The CDR3 consists of 17 residues.